The rows below give T cell receptor beta chains drawn from one sample of a study of blood T cell repertoires in COVID-19. Sequencing used immunoSEQ multiplex PCR; TCRdb keeps in-frame clones, though not all of them. The sample lists roughly 34,000 clones; 90% were seen once. Sequenced input: peripheral blood. The receptors here all came from a man of 80 years or more with acute or convalescent COVID-19. CDR3s include the opening cysteine and the closing phenylalanine or tryptophan. The D gene is left open where the match is weak. For some rows the clone size is stated as once, few or many, or as a class when expanded; others skip it.

D gene	clone size	J gene	V gene	CDR3 DNA	CDR3 protein
-	-	TRBJ1-5	TRBV11-2	TGTGCCAGCAGCTTTAGTGGGGGCCAGCCCCAGCATTTT	CASSFSGGQPQHF
-	-	TRBJ2-4	TRBV12-3/TRBV12-4	TGTGCCAGCAGTTTGCAGGGGTCTCTGTACTTC	CASSLQGSLYF
-	-	TRBJ2-1	TRBV24-1	TGTGCCACCAGTGATTCCGGGGGACTTAACAATGAGCAGTTCTTC	CATSDSGGLNNEQFF
TRBD1	once	TRBJ1-5	TRBV2	TGTGCCAGCAGTGGGACAGGGCGAGGGCAGCCCCAGCATTTT	CASSGTGRGQPQHF
-	-	TRBJ2-4	TRBV19	TGTGCCAGTAGTGGAGGCTTCTTAGCCAAAAACATTCAGTACTTC	CASSGGFLAKNIQYF
TRBD2	-	TRBJ2-1	TRBV4-1	TGCGCCAGCAGCCACCCTAAGGCGGGGGGAGGGGAGCAGTTCTTC	CASSHPKAGGGEQFF
TRBD1	-	TRBJ1-1	TRBV11-3	TGTGCCAGCAGCCCCGGAGGGGGCCGGGGAACTGAAGCTTTCTTT	CASSPGGGRGTEAFF
-	-	TRBJ1-5	TRBV18	TGTGCCAGCTCACCAGGCCGCAGGGTTGGGCCCCAGCATTTT	CASSPGRRVGPQHF
TRBD1	-	TRBJ1-5	TRBV12-3/TRBV12-4	TGTGCCAGCAGCCTACAGGGGACGCAGCCCCAGCATTTT	CASSLQGTQPQHF
TRBD2	-	TRBJ2-3	TRBV7-2	TGTGCCAGCAGCCGCCGGGACTACACAGATACGCAGTATTTT	CASSRRDYTDTQYF
-	-	TRBJ2-5	TRBV3-1/TRBV3-2	TGTGCCAGCAGCCAAGACACTTGGGGCCCCGAGACCCAGTACTTC	CASSQDTWGPETQYF
-	-	TRBJ2-3	TRBV7-9	TGTGCCAGCAGCCCGCCTTACAGGAGTTCCAGGGCAGATACGCAGTATTTT	CASSPPYRSSRADTQYF
-	-	TRBJ2-1	TRBV27	TGTGCCAGCAGTTTAGGTGGACAAGCAAATGAGCAGTTCTTC	CASSLGGQANEQFF
-	-	TRBJ1-2	TRBV10-3	TGTGCCATCAGTGATAGAGACAGAGCTAACTATGGCTACACCTTC	CAISDRDRANYGYTF
-	once	TRBJ1-2	TRBV12-3/TRBV12-4	TGTGCCAGCAGTTTAGCAGGGGACTATGGCTACACCTTC	CASSLAGDYGYTF
-	-	TRBJ1-2	TRBV5-1	TGCGCCAGCAGCTTGGCAGGGAGGTCTGGCTACACCTTC	CASSLAGRSGYTF
TRBD1	-	TRBJ2-7	TRBV7-9	TGTGCCAGCAGCTTCCCGACAGGGGGAACCTCCTACGAGCAGTACTTC	CASSFPTGGTSYEQYF
-	once	TRBJ1-1	TRBV5-4	TGTGCCAGCAGCTTGGCGGTAAACACTGAAGCTTTCTTT	CASSLAVNTEAFF
-	-	TRBJ1-5	TRBV20-1	TGCAGTGCTAGTCAGGCAAATCAGCCCCAGCATTTT	CSASQANQPQHF
TRBD1	-	TRBJ2-5	TRBV2	TGTGCCAGCACTGAGGACAGGAGGAAGACCCAGTACTTC	CASTEDRRKTQYF
-	-	TRBJ2-1	TRBV7-9	TGTGCCAGCAGCTTAGCGGGGGCGGCCAATGAGCAGTTCTTC	CASSLAGAANEQFF
-	-	TRBJ1-5	TRBV30	TGTGCCTGGAGTACAAGCGGGCAGCCCCAGCATTTT	CAWSTSGQPQHF
TRBD1	-	TRBJ1-1	TRBV5-1	TGCGCCAGCAGCTGGGACAGACCGAACACTGAAGCTTTCTTT	CASSWDRPNTEAFF
-	-	TRBJ2-3	TRBV9	TGTGCCAGCAGCGTAGAACTAGCCGCAGATACGCAGTATTTT	CASSVELAADTQYF
TRBD1	few	TRBJ1-1	TRBV6-5	TGTGCCAGCAGTTACTCGAGGGGACAGGGGAAAGCTTTCTTT	CASSYSRGQGKAFF
-	-	TRBJ1-3	TRBV23-1	TGCGCCAGCAGTCAAGTAACAGAGACACCTTCCTCTGGAAACACCATATATTTT	CASSQVTETPSSGNTIYF
TRBD2	-	TRBJ2-3	TRBV2	TGTGCCAGCATGGCGGGGGGGATCGGCACAGATACGCAGTATTTT	CASMAGGIGTDTQYF
-	-	TRBJ1-6	TRBV7-2	TGTGCCAGCAGCCCGCAGAGGACAGCCAATAATTCACCCCTCCACTTT	CASSPQRTANNSPLHF
-	-	TRBJ1-2	TRBV6-1	TGTGCCAGCAGTGAAATCCTAGGGGGAAGCGCCGGCTACACCTTC	CASSEILGGSAGYTF
-	-	TRBJ2-1	TRBV11-2	TGTGCCAGCAGCAGCAGACAGGCGTTTTCCTACAATGAGCAGTTCTTC	CASSSRQAFSYNEQFF
TRBD1	once	TRBJ2-7	TRBV15	TGTGCCACCAGCTCAACCGGGACAGCCCACTCCTACGAGCAGTACTTC	CATSSTGTAHSYEQYF
TRBD1	-	TRBJ1-1	TRBV11-2	TGTGCCAGCAGCCGAATGACAGGGGGAGTTAGGAACACTGAAGCTTTCTTT	CASSRMTGGVRNTEAFF
TRBD1	-	TRBJ2-5	TRBV5-1	TGCGCCAGCAGCCGGGACAGAGGCCAAGAGACCCAGTACTTC	CASSRDRGQETQYF
-	-	TRBJ1-5	TRBV10-2	TGCGCCAGCAGTGAGACCCGGGTTCCCAATCAGCCCCAGCATTTT	CASSETRVPNQPQHF
TRBD1	-	TRBJ1-1	TRBV18	TGTGCCAGCTCAAGAGACAGGGGGGCGAACACTGAAGCTTTCTTT	CASSRDRGANTEAFF
-	once	TRBJ1-2	TRBV30	TGTGCCTGGAGTCTCCCCCCGGAGAGCTATGGCTACACCTTC	CAWSLPPESYGYTF
TRBD2	-	TRBJ2-5	TRBV7-6	TGTGCCAGCAGCCCCCAGAGGTGGCCCGGGACTAGCCGTGTTCAAGAGACCCAGTACTTC	CASSPQRWPGTSRVQETQYF
-	-	TRBJ1-2	TRBV10-2	TGCGCCAGCACCCCAGGGACTGTCTATGGCTACACCTTC	CASTPGTVYGYTF
TRBD1	-	TRBJ1-1	TRBV5-1	TGCGCCAGCAGCTCGGGACAGGGATTCACTGAAGCTTTCTTT	CASSSGQGFTEAFF
TRBD1	-	TRBJ1-3	TRBV5-1	TGCGCCAGCAGCTTTCGGGACAGCTCTGGAAACACCATATATTTT	CASSFRDSSGNTIYF
-	-	TRBJ2-3	TRBV5-1	TGCGCCAGCAGCGCGACAGGGACTAGAGATACGCAGTATTTT	CASSATGTRDTQYF
-	-	TRBJ1-2	TRBV9	TGTGCCAGCAGCGGAGGCCTTACGGAGATGGTTAGGGGCTACACCTTC	CASSGGLTEMVRGYTF
TRBD1	-	TRBJ2-1	TRBV19	TGTGCCAGTAGCCTTCCCGGGACAGGGGGCCCTGAGCAGTTCTTC	CASSLPGTGGPEQFF
-	-	TRBJ1-1	TRBV5-1	TGCGCCAGCAGCGTTGAGGGAAGGATGAACACTGAAGCTTTCTTT	CASSVEGRMNTEAFF
TRBD1	once	TRBJ1-1	TRBV9	TGTGCCAGCAGCCCCTGGACAGGGGGAGACACTGAAGCTTTCTTT	CASSPWTGGDTEAFF
-	-	TRBJ1-1	TRBV30	TGTGCCTGGAGTGTATCCGGGGGGCACGACACTGAAGCTTTCTTT	CAWSVSGGHDTEAFF
TRBD2	-	TRBJ2-3	TRBV5-1	TGCGCCAGCAGCTTGGAGGCACTAGCGGGGGTTCAGGGCACAGATACGCAGTATTTT	CASSLEALAGVQGTDTQYF
-	-	TRBJ1-1	TRBV5-1	TGCGCCAGCAGCTCTCGATCGGTAGACACTGAAGCTTTCTTT	CASSSRSVDTEAFF
-	-	TRBJ1-6	TRBV27	TGTGCCAGCAGTTGGACAGCAGCCTATAATTCACCCCTCCACTTT	CASSWTAAYNSPLHF
TRBD1	-	TRBJ2-7	TRBV11-2	TGTGCCAGCAGCTTGGACAGGGACTACGAGCAGTACTTC	CASSLDRDYEQYF
-	-	TRBJ1-1	TRBV19	TGTGCCAGTAGCGGACAAAGGGCGGGGGGCCCTGAAGCTTTCTTT	CASSGQRAGGPEAFF
-	-	TRBJ2-1	TRBV2	TGTGCCAGCGTGGGCAGAAGCTCCTACAATGAGCAGTTCTTC	CASVGRSSYNEQFF
TRBD1	-	TRBJ2-2	TRBV19	TGTGCCAGCCGGTGGGACAGGGAAGCCGGGGAGCTGTTTTTT	CASRWDREAGELFF
-	-	TRBJ1-5	TRBV29-1	TGCAGCGCCCTGGCCGATAGCAATCAGCCCCAGCATTTT	CSALADSNQPQHF
-	few	TRBJ2-7	TRBV3-1/TRBV3-2	TGTGCCAGCAGCCCGGGGACTCGGGCCTCCTACGAGCAGTACTTC	CASSPGTRASYEQYF